The T cell receptor (beta chain) described here comes from a study of OX40 agonist ivuxolimab in advanced cancers. For the study at large: Patients with prior anti-PD-1, anti-PD-L1 or anti-CTLA-4 therapy were eligible; approximately 40% had some. Findings and limits, study-wide: With doses of 0.1 to 3.0 mg/kg, CD4+ and CD8+ blood T cells had undergone clonal expansion by week 6. Normalized T-cell clonal expansion was also low in some nonresponders. Researchers report that CD8+ T cells had, on average, more expanded clones than CD4+.

This clone was observed a single time. Its target is not known. V was trimmed by 0 bases and J by 1 base, leaving 7 bases between them. Germline-derived CDR1 and CDR2 are KGHSH and LQKENI. This CDR3 has 15 residues. Produced via immunoSEQ multiplex PCR; TCRdb's table is partial and in-frame only. Of under 85,000 clones detected, 65% to 90% appear once; the ten largest clones hold 1.9%. The source is an adult with an advanced solid tumor such as melanoma, head and neck, liver or kidney cancer. Sequenced material: CD4+ or CD8+ T cells sorted from blood, taken in a trial of the OX40 agonist ivuxolimab. This chain joins TRBV18 and TRBJ1-5, with D possibly matching TRBD1 (5 bases). Here the CDR3 reads CASSPPGRSNQPQHF. The DNA of the CDR3 is TGTGCCAGCTCACCACCGGGACGAAGCAATCAGCCCCAGCATTTT.